These T cell receptor beta chains were read from a single sample in a study of T cell repertoires in cytomegalovirus infection. TCRdb recomputed calls from the reads with MiXCR, one row per CDR3 protein. This sample has about 250,000 distinct CDR3 sequences, with approximately 15% found just once. Sequenced sample: CD8+ T cells from PBMCs. The receptors shown here come from a human donor in good health (CMV status not recorded). Some clones in this sample may be carry-over from other donors' samples. Each CDR3 is given with its conserved first and last residue. The order of the fields is J gene, D gene, V gene, clone size, CDR3 DNA, CDR3 protein. A D gene is named only where the DNA matches it firmly. Clone size is given for some rows only: seen once, a few or many times, or a class if the clone is expanded.

TRBJ2-5,.,TRBV19,many,TGTGCCAGTAGTACAGCTCCGGGACGACGACAAGAGACCCAGTACTTC,CASSTAPGRRQETQYF
TRBJ2-7,.,TRBV6-2/TRBV6-3,.,TGTGCCAGCAGTCCTCCTGGGCTCGCTTCCGAGCAGTACTTC,CASSPPGLASEQYF
TRBJ2-3,TRBD2,TRBV28,many,TGTGCCAGCAGTTTTGGAGCGGGGGGCCCCGCAACAGATACGCAGTATTTT,CASSFGAGGPATDTQYF
TRBJ2-7,TRBD2,TRBV6-2/TRBV6-3,few,TGTGCCAGCAGTTACGGACTAGCGGGGCTCTACGAGCAGTACTTC,CASSYGLAGLYEQYF
TRBJ2-7,.,TRBV2,.,TGTGCCAGCAGGGGGGGAGCCTACGAGCAGTACTTC,CASRGGAYEQYF
TRBJ2-7,TRBD2,TRBV6-2/TRBV6-3,few,TGTGCCAGCAGCCCCGGGACTAGCGGGCCCTCCTACGAGCAGTACTTC,CASSPGTSGPSYEQYF
TRBJ2-1,TRBD2,TRBV9,.,TGTGCCAGCAGCGTAGAAGGGGTCAGAGGAGCGGGGGGCCCCTACCGGGAGTTCTTC,CASSVEGVRGAGGPYREFF
TRBJ2-7,TRBD1,TRBV2,.,TGTGCCAGCACCGATTCGAGGGGACAGAGCTCCTACGAGCAGTACTTC,CASTDSRGQSSYEQYF
TRBJ1-6,TRBD1,TRBV28,many,TGTGCCAGCAGTTTAGAGGACAGGGGCTCACCCCTCCACTTT,CASSLEDRGSPLHF
TRBJ1-1,.,TRBV7-9,many,TGTGCCAGCAGCTTTAGCGGCACTGAAGCTTTCTTT,CASSFSGTEAFF
TRBJ2-3,TRBD2,TRBV7-3,many,TGTGCCAGCAGCCTGACTAGCGGGGGTGGAGATACGCAGTATTTT,CASSLTSGGGDTQYF
TRBJ2-1,.,TRBV7-9,many,TGTGCCAGCAGCTTAGTAGGCGGGCCGAATGAGCAGTTCTTC,CASSLVGGPNEQFF
TRBJ1-5,.,TRBV28,few,TGTGCCAGCAGTTTTGGATATAGCAATCAGCCCCAGCATTTT,CASSFGYSNQPQHF